This TCR beta chain emerged from a study of T cell responses to AZD1222 COVID-19 vaccine. Sequencing was performed with immunoSEQ multiplex PCR; in TCRdb, only in-frame clones are kept and a portion is missing. The data hold roughly 100,000 clones, with about 89% observed a single time. With 0 bases clipped from V and 2 bases from J, the junction kept 7 bases outside the gene matches. Germline lookup yields CDR1 LGHNA and CDR2 YSLEER. The CDR3 sequence is 17 residues long. This sequence originates from an adult in good health. This specimen was peripheral blood, taken on day 0 of AZD1222 vaccination. The chain employs TRBV4-3 and TRBJ1-3; TRBD1 aligns across 7 bases. The CDR3 protein is CASSQEPGGRPGNTIYF. The CDR3 DNA reads as TGCGCCAGCAGCCAAGAACCAGGGGGGCGACCTGGAAACACCATATATTTT.